The 21 T cell receptor beta chains below all came from one sample that was sequenced in a study of T cell responses to AZD1222 COVID-19 vaccine. Data came from immunoSEQ multiplex PCR; TCRdb stores just in-frame clones and leaves some out. The table includes 130,000 to 150,000 clones, 70% to 90% detected once. The sample consisted of peripheral blood, taken 28 days after the second AZD1222 dose. Every receptor here comes from an adult who received the AZD1222 COVID-19 vaccine.

This clone was counted once. This chain links TRBV21-1 with TRBJ2-1; the DNA was not used to check the table's D call, TRBD2. TRBV21-1 is labeled a pseudogene. This CDR3 has 13 amino acids. This CDR3 is CASSKVRAGEQFF. The CDR3 nucleotides are TGTGCCAGCAGCAAAGTACGGGCGGGTGAGCAGTTCTTC.

The chain links TRBV3-1 (or the pseudogene TRBV3-2) to TRBJ2-7; D not certain. V was pared by 1 base and J by 5 bases, with 6 bases between. The CDR3 extends over 12 amino acids. Germline CDR1 reads LGHDT; CDR2 reads YNNKEL (reference sequence). CDR3 residues: CASSQGNHEQYF. Written as DNA, the CDR3 is TGTGCCAGCAGCCAAGGGAATCACGAGCAGTACTTC.

The chain employs TRBV11-3 and TRBJ1-1, with TRBD1 as a possible D gene (6 bases). Germline V CDR1 and CDR2: SGHNT, YENEEA. This CDR3 has 14 residues. Trimming left V 2 bases short and J 4 bases short, with 11 bases between. This chain's CDR3 is CASSLTGGGTEAFF. As DNA, the CDR3 is TGTGCCAGCAGCTTAACGGGGGGCGGCACTGAAGCTTTCTTT.

This chain joins TRBV21-1 and TRBJ2-7; TRBD2, the D gene given by the table, was not confirmed from the DNA. TRBV21-1 is tagged as a pseudogene. The CDR3 is 14 residues long. CDR3 in amino acids: CASLLAGSPYEQYF. CDR3 DNA sequence: TGTGCCAGCCTCCTAGCGGGATCCCCCTACGAGCAGTACTTC.

This clone was detected once. V usage is TRBV30 and J usage is TRBJ1-5; 8 bases are a match to TRBD1. The J segment lost 7 bases and the V segment lost 1 base, leaving 6 bases of the junction unmatched. This CDR3 has 14 residues. The germline V gene encodes CDR1 GTSNPN and CDR2 SVGIG (reference sequence). The CDR3 DNA reads as TGTGCCTGGAGTGCCCAGGGGGCAAACCAGCCCCAGCATTTT. This gives the protein CAWSAQGANQPQHF. The full variable domain, rest sourced from reference TRBV30 and TRBJ1-5, is SQTIHQWPATLVQPVGSPLSLECTVEGTSNPNLYWYRQAAGRGLQLLFYSVGIGQISSEVPQNLSASRPQDRQFILSSKKLLLSDSGFYLCAWSAQGANQPQHFGDGTRLSIL.

The genes are TRBV11-2 and TRBJ1-5; tentative D call: TRBD1 (6 bases). Germline V lookup: CDR1 SGHAT, CDR2 FQNNGV. Trimming took 5 bases from V and 5 from J, leaving 19 bases between them. This CDR3 spans 16 amino acids. The chain's CDR3 is CASSPGRAGAHQPQHF. The DNA of the CDR3 is TGTGCCAGCAGCCCCGGCAGGGCAGGGGCCCATCAGCCCCAGCATTTT.

The V gene is TRBV7-9, the J gene TRBJ1-1; D gene unclear. Germline CDR1 is SEHNR and CDR2 is FQNEAQ (reference sequence). This CDR3 is built from 13 residues. V lost 5 bases and J 3 bases, leaving 10 bases between the germline ends. In nucleotides, the CDR3 is TGTGCCAGCAGCCCCCAGGCGGACACTGAAGCTTTCTTT. Protein: CASSPQADTEAFF.

The chain couples TRBV5-1 to TRBJ1-2; D remains unclear. CDR1 is SGHRS and CDR2 is YFSETQ in the germline V gene. Trimming pared 3 bases from V and 5 bases from J, leaving 23 bases between. The CDR3 loop spans 17 amino acids. CDR3 nucleotide sequence: TGCGCCAGCAGCTCCCTAGACGGGAAGCTGGGCGGGTATGGCTACACCTTC. It specifies CASSSLDGKLGGYGYTF.

This chain joins TRBV4-1 and TRBJ2-3, with TRBD2 matching over 12 bases. The CDR3 consists of 16 residues. CDR1 is MGHRA and CDR2 is YSYEKL in the germline V gene. The ends lost 1 base at V and 2 bases at J; junction bases unmatched: 1. The CDR3 DNA reads as TGCGCCAGCAGCCAAGGGACTAGCGGGGTCACAGATACGCAGTATTTT. Its protein product is CASSQGTSGVTDTQYF.

The rearrangement links TRBV10-3 to TRBJ2-5; a possible D gene is TRBD2 (6 bases). Per the germline V gene, CDR1 is ENHRY and CDR2 is SYGVKD. The CDR3 totals 14 residues. V dropped 8 bases and J dropped 5 bases, with 18 bases sitting between them. CDR3 sequence: CAIGDGRERETQYF. CDR3 in DNA: TGTGCCATCGGGGACGGACGGGAGAGGGAGACCCAGTACTTC.

This chain joins TRBV18 and TRBJ2-5; D gene unclear. V lost 1 base to trimming and J lost 5 bases, with 11 bases between them. Per germline, CDR1 KGHSH and CDR2 LQKENI. The CDR3 contains 14 residues. For the CDR3, the DNA is TGTGCCAGCTCACCACGAAGATCCGGGGAGACCCAGTACTTC. Encoded protein: CASSPRRSGETQYF.

The V and J genes are TRBV10-3 and TRBJ1-1; 7 nucleotides align to TRBD1. V was pared by 4 bases and J by 2 bases, with 4 bases of the junction left unmatched. From germline, CDR1 is ENHRY and CDR2 SYGVKD. CDR3 length: 14 amino acids. CDR3 amino acids: CAISGQGGNTEAFF. CDR3 DNA: TGTGCCATCAGTGGGCAGGGGGGTAACACTGAAGCTTTCTTT.

This sequence joins TRBV27 and TRBJ2-7; D may match TRBD1 or TRBD2 (6 bases each). CDR1 is MNHEY, CDR2 SMNVEV, per germline (reference sequence). The ends were cut back, 4 bases at V and 2 bases at J, with 12 bases in the middle. The CDR3 length is 14 residues. The CDR3 nucleotides are TGTGCCAGCAGTTACGGGGGACATACCTACGAGCAGTACTTC. Residues: CASSYGGHTYEQYF.

This sequence joins TRBV7-9 and TRBJ2-1, with D hard to call. The CDR3 loop spans 14 amino acids. V gave up 6 bases and J gave up 7 bases, with 16 bases separating them. The germline V gene encodes CDR1 SEHNR and CDR2 FQNEAQ (reference sequence). The CDR3 loop is CASSGPDLNNEQFF. CDR3 nucleotide sequence: TGTGCCAGCAGTGGGCCCGACTTGAATAATGAGCAGTTCTTC.

The V and J genes are TRBV30 and TRBJ2-7; the D gene is possibly TRBD1 (6 bases). In germline, CDR1 is GTSNPN, CDR2 SVGIG (reference sequence). The CDR3 runs 14 residues. The V gene lost 2 bases and the J gene lost 4 bases, with 15 bases spanning the gap. As DNA, the CDR3 is TGTGCCTGGAGTTCCGGGACAACCGTTTACGAGCAGTACTTC. Its protein product is CAWSSGTTVYEQYF.

The chain links TRBV3-1 (or the pseudogene TRBV3-2) to TRBJ2-5; a possible D gene is TRBD2 (5 bases). The V gene lost 0 bases and the J gene lost 6 bases, with 14 bases spanning the gap. The CDR3 runs to 15 residues. The germline CDR1 and CDR2 sequences are LGHDT and YNNKEL (reference sequence). The CDR3 nucleotides read TGTGCCAGCAGCCAAGAGAGGCCTAGCCGGCAGACCCAGTACTTC. Translating gives CASSQERPSRQTQYF.

The gene calls are TRBV6-1 and TRBJ1-1; no reliable D call. The CDR3 has 13 residues. Germline CDR1 reads MNHNS; CDR2 reads SASEGT. Trimming pared 3 bases from V and 7 bases from J, leaving 12 bases between. CDR3 sequence (DNA): TGTGCCAGCAGTGACCCCTTTAGAGGTGAAGCTTTCTTT. Translating it yields CASSDPFRGEAFF.

Only a few counts were recorded for this clone. This sequence joins TRBV19 and TRBJ2-7, with 11 nucleotides matching TRBD2. CDR3 size: 15 residues. From germline, CDR1 is LNHDA and CDR2 SQIVND (reference sequence). The V gene end was trimmed by 7 bases and the J gene end by 2 bases; junction bases not matched to a gene: 7. CDR3 nucleotides: TGTGCCAGTACCCCTTTAGCGGGAGGGACCTACGAGCAGTACTTC. It encodes CASTPLAGGTYEQYF.

The V and J genes are TRBV5-1 and TRBJ1-3; 7 positions agree with TRBD1. CDR3 size: 15 residues. The trim removed 4 bases at V and 4 bases at J, leaving 8 bases unmatched. Germline V gives CDR1 SGHRS, CDR2 YFSETQ. The CDR3 sequence: CASSGGDSKGNTIYF. The CDR3 DNA follows: TGCGCCAGCAGCGGCGGGGACAGTAAAGGAAACACCATATATTTT. The entire variable domain, with the rest obtained from reference TRBV5-1 and TRBJ1-3, is as follows: KAGVTQTPRYLIKTRGQQVTLSCSPISGHRSVSWYQQTPGQGLQFLFEYFSETQRNKGNFPGRFSGRQFSNSRSEMNVSTLELGDSALYLCASSGGDSKGNTIYFGEGSWLTVV.

CDR3 in amino acids: CASSKGGQSRYEQYF. The CDR3 DNA is TGTGCCAGCAGCAAAGGGGGACAGTCCAGGTACGAGCAGTACTTC. The J gene is TRBJ2-7, the V gene TRBV21-1; the DNA was not compared with TRBD1, the D call given in the table. TRBV21-1 is a documented pseudogene. This CDR3 has 15 residues.

The chain has TRBV29-1 and TRBJ2-7; D is perhaps TRBD2 (5 bases). Trimming stripped 1 base from V and 3 bases from J, with 7 bases between. Germline values: CDR1 SQVTM, CDR2 ANQGSEA. CDR3 length equals 12 residues. In DNA form, the CDR3 reads TGCAGCGTTGAAGGCCGGGACTACGAGCAGTACTTC. This codes for CSVEGRDYEQYF.